A selection of T cell receptor beta chains follows, all from one sample in a study of cytomegalovirus exposure and HLA in healthy donors. Here immunoSEQ multiplex PCR was the method, and the copy in TCRdb shows in-frame clones only, minus some. The top ten hold under 5.5% of the sample, which has over 90,000 clones, 81% seen once. The material sequenced was PBMCs. The receptor source for this set is a man aged 40-55 years in good health and CMV-seropositive. Each CDR3 is given with its conserved first and last residue. The D gene is left open where the match is weak. A row's size may be missing; if present it is once, few, many or a size class.

CDR3aa: CASSIPADTQYF
CDR3nt: TGTGCCAGCAGTATTCCTGCAGATACGCAGTATTTT
v_gene: TRBV28
abundance: NA
d_gene: NA
j_gene: TRBJ2-3

CDR3aa: CASSRTGSSYEQYF
CDR3nt: TGCGCCAGCAGCCGGACGGGAAGCTCCTACGAGCAGTACTTC
v_gene: TRBV5-1
abundance: few
d_gene: NA
j_gene: TRBJ2-7

CDR3aa: CASSGSGTSGGQGGELFF
CDR3nt: TGCGCCAGCAGCGGCTCCGGGACTAGCGGGGGCCAGGGCGGGGAGCTGTTTTTT
v_gene: TRBV5-1
abundance: NA
d_gene: TRBD2
j_gene: TRBJ2-2

CDR3aa: CASSYSYRENRELFF
CDR3nt: TGTGCCAGCAGTTACTCATACAGGGAAAACCGGGAGCTGTTTTTT
v_gene: TRBV6-6
abundance: NA
d_gene: NA
j_gene: TRBJ2-2

CDR3aa: CASLTGSIMNTEAFF
CDR3nt: TGTGCCAGCCTGACAGGGTCCATTATGAACACTGAAGCTTTCTTT
v_gene: TRBV28
abundance: few
d_gene: TRBD1
j_gene: TRBJ1-1

CDR3aa: CSVEGTGSTDTQYF
CDR3nt: TGCAGCGTTGAGGGGACAGGGAGCACAGATACGCAGTATTTT
v_gene: TRBV29-1
abundance: NA
d_gene: TRBD1
j_gene: TRBJ2-3

CDR3aa: CASSLEAQGTLHF
CDR3nt: TGTGCCAGCAGCTTAGAGGCGCAGGGGACCCTCCACTTT
v_gene: TRBV7-9
abundance: NA
d_gene: NA
j_gene: TRBJ1-6

CDR3aa: CASSLFIGSSYNEQFF
CDR3nt: TGTGCCAGCAGTTTATTCATCGGGAGCTCCTACAATGAGCAGTTCTTC
v_gene: TRBV27
abundance: once
d_gene: NA
j_gene: TRBJ2-1

CDR3aa: CASSPGTDTQYF
CDR3nt: TGTGCCAGCAGCCCCGGGACAGATACGCAGTATTTT
v_gene: TRBV7-2
abundance: few
d_gene: NA
j_gene: TRBJ2-3

CDR3aa: CASSPRLAGDYEQYF
CDR3nt: TGTGCCAGCAGCCCCCGACTAGCGGGAGACTACGAGCAGTACTTC
v_gene: TRBV7-8
abundance: NA
d_gene: TRBD2
j_gene: TRBJ2-7

CDR3aa: CASSQGTVETQYF
CDR3nt: TGCGCCAGCAGCCAAGGGACAGTTGAGACCCAGTACTTC
v_gene: TRBV5-1
abundance: NA
d_gene: TRBD1
j_gene: TRBJ2-5

CDR3aa: CASSESGGRQPQHF
CDR3nt: TGCGCCAGCAGTGAGTCGGGGGGTAGACAGCCCCAGCATTTT
v_gene: TRBV10-2
abundance: NA
d_gene: NA
j_gene: TRBJ1-5

CDR3aa: CASAAGADSYGYTF
CDR3nt: TGTGCCAGCGCAGCAGGGGCGGATAGCTATGGCTACACCTTC
v_gene: TRBV19
abundance: few
d_gene: NA
j_gene: TRBJ1-2

CDR3aa: CASSMGASNQPQHF
CDR3nt: TGTGCCAGTAGTATGGGGGCGAGTAATCAGCCCCAGCATTTT
v_gene: TRBV19
abundance: NA
d_gene: NA
j_gene: TRBJ1-5

CDR3aa: CASSTGGPSYEQYF
CDR3nt: TGTGCCAGCAGCACAGGGGGTCCCTCCTACGAGCAGTACTTC
v_gene: TRBV5-6
abundance: NA
d_gene: TRBD1
j_gene: TRBJ2-7

CDR3aa: CASSLGGRADTQYF
CDR3nt: TGTGCCAGCAGCTTAGGAGGGCGCGCAGATACGCAGTATTTT
v_gene: TRBV7-3
abundance: few
d_gene: NA
j_gene: TRBJ2-3

CDR3aa: CASSEGHPSNQPQHF
CDR3nt: TGTGCCAGCAGTGAAGGGCACCCGAGCAATCAGCCCCAGCATTTT
v_gene: TRBV2
abundance: NA
d_gene: NA
j_gene: TRBJ1-5

CDR3aa: CASSIEDRNSGNTIYF
CDR3nt: TGTGCCAGCAGCATAGAGGACAGAAACTCTGGAAACACCATATATTTT
v_gene: TRBV7-8
abundance: once
d_gene: NA
j_gene: TRBJ1-3

CDR3aa: CASSYQGRRSPLHF
CDR3nt: TGTGCCAGCAGCTATCAGGGGCGTCGCTCACCCCTCCACTTT
v_gene: TRBV5-4
abundance: NA
d_gene: NA
j_gene: TRBJ1-6

CDR3aa: CASSLYGAATNEKLFF
CDR3nt: TGTGCCAGCAGCCTATATGGGGCAGCAACTAATGAAAAACTGTTTTTT
v_gene: TRBV7-9
abundance: NA
d_gene: NA
j_gene: TRBJ1-4

CDR3aa: CAIRGTGGTGELFF
CDR3nt: TGTGCCATCAGGGGGACAGGGGGAACCGGGGAGCTGTTTTTT
v_gene: TRBV10-3
abundance: few
d_gene: TRBD1
j_gene: TRBJ2-2

CDR3aa: CASSSPGNEQFF
CDR3nt: TGTGCCAGCAGTTCCCCGGGCAATGAGCAGTTCTTC
v_gene: TRBV6-5
abundance: NA
d_gene: NA
j_gene: TRBJ2-1

CDR3aa: CSVRTVYTDTQYF
CDR3nt: TGCAGCGTCCGGACTGTATATACAGATACGCAGTATTTT
v_gene: TRBV29-1
abundance: NA
d_gene: NA
j_gene: TRBJ2-3

CDR3aa: CAWSVRSRQGGKLFF
CDR3nt: TGTGCCTGGAGTGTTAGGTCAAGACAGGGGGGAAAACTGTTTTTT
v_gene: TRBV30
abundance: NA
d_gene: TRBD1
j_gene: TRBJ1-4

CDR3aa: CASSFGQGGCWFF
CDR3nt: TGCGCCAGCAGCTTCGGACAGGGGGGGTGTTGGTTCTTC
v_gene: TRBV5-1
abundance: NA
d_gene: TRBD1
j_gene: TRBJ2-1

CDR3aa: CATLTGAEHSEAFF
CDR3nt: TGTGCCACCCTAACAGGGGCTGAACATTCTGAAGCTTTCTTT
v_gene: TRBV28
abundance: NA
d_gene: TRBD1
j_gene: TRBJ1-1

CDR3aa: CASSSSQGGQINEKLFF
CDR3nt: TGTGCCAGCAGCTCTTCCCAGGGGGGCCAGATTAATGAAAAACTGTTTTTT
v_gene: TRBV11-2
abundance: NA
d_gene: TRBD1
j_gene: TRBJ1-4

CDR3aa: CASRTSGRIDTQYF
CDR3nt: TGCGCCAGCAGGACTAGCGGGAGAATTGATACGCAGTATTTT
v_gene: TRBV10-1
abundance: NA
d_gene: TRBD2
j_gene: TRBJ2-3

CDR3aa: CASTPDRNSYEQYF
CDR3nt: TGTGCCAGCACCCCCGACAGGAACTCCTACGAGCAGTACTTC
v_gene: TRBV11-2
abundance: NA
d_gene: NA
j_gene: TRBJ2-7

CDR3aa: CANSTGLAEAADTQYF
CDR3nt: TGCGCCAACAGCACAGGACTAGCGGAGGCGGCAGATACGCAGTATTTT
v_gene: TRBV5-1
abundance: NA
d_gene: TRBD2
j_gene: TRBJ2-3

CDR3aa: CASSVTGGNNQPQHF
CDR3nt: TGTGCCAGTAGCGTGACAGGGGGCAACAATCAGCCCCAGCATTTT
v_gene: TRBV19
abundance: NA
d_gene: TRBD1
j_gene: TRBJ1-5

CDR3aa: CASRKEESSYEQYF
CDR3nt: TGTGCCAGCAGAAAAGAAGAGTCGTCCTACGAGCAGTACTTC
v_gene: TRBV6-4
abundance: NA
d_gene: NA
j_gene: TRBJ2-7

CDR3aa: CASSPFGVSGNTIYF
CDR3nt: TGTGCCAGTAGTCCGTTCGGGGTCTCTGGAAACACCATATATTTT
v_gene: TRBV19
abundance: NA
d_gene: NA
j_gene: TRBJ1-3

CDR3aa: CASSLAGTLSYNEQFF
CDR3nt: TGTGCCAGCAGCTTAGCCGGGACTCTCTCCTACAATGAGCAGTTCTTC
v_gene: TRBV11-3
abundance: NA
d_gene: NA
j_gene: TRBJ2-1

CDR3aa: CASSVHPGTEAFF
CDR3nt: TGTGCCAGCAGCGTTCATCCGGGAACTGAAGCTTTCTTT
v_gene: TRBV9
abundance: NA
d_gene: NA
j_gene: TRBJ1-1

CDR3aa: CASSLPGQETQYF
CDR3nt: TGTGCCAGCAGCCTCCCGGGGCAAGAGACCCAGTACTTC
v_gene: TRBV11-2
abundance: NA
d_gene: NA
j_gene: TRBJ2-5

CDR3aa: CASSSGRVYGYTF
CDR3nt: TGTGCCAGTAGCAGCGGTCGGGTCTATGGCTACACCTTC
v_gene: TRBV19
abundance: NA
d_gene: NA
j_gene: TRBJ1-2

CDR3aa: CASSPAGEDTQYF
CDR3nt: TGTGCCAGCAGCCCTGCGGGCGAAGATACGCAGTATTTT
v_gene: TRBV11-2
abundance: NA
d_gene: NA
j_gene: TRBJ2-3

CDR3aa: CASSLAQPNTDTQYF
CDR3nt: TGTGCCAGCAGCTTAGCCCAACCTAACACAGATACGCAGTATTTT
v_gene: TRBV11-2
abundance: NA
d_gene: NA
j_gene: TRBJ2-3